The 10 T cell receptor beta chains reported below all come from one sample, sequenced in a study of T-cell memory formation after mild COVID-19. MiXCR was run by TCRdb on the 5' RACE reads, yielding one entry per CDR3 protein. This table holds some 57,000 distinct CDR3 sequences, more than 10% found once. What was sequenced was PBMCs or a T cell subset sorted from them (not recorded which). The receptors derive from a man aged 18 to 35 who had mild COVID-19 (a few samples of this study predate the infection). Cell type and time point are not known.

J is TRBJ2-3 and V is TRBV5-4; 8 bases map to TRBD2. The CDR3 consists of 15 residues. V shed 4 bases and J 7 bases; nucleotides not matched to a gene: 11. The V gene's germline CDR1 is SGHNT and CDR2 YYREEE (reference sequence). In DNA form, the CDR3 reads TGTGCCAGCAGCCTGGGCCGGGGGGGCGGTAATACGCAGTATTTT. It translates to CASSLGRGGGNTQYF.

This clonotype was recorded many times. The rearrangement uses TRBV7-2 and TRBJ2-6; D gene unclear. V lost 1 base and J 0 bases, leaving 4 bases between the germline ends. The CDR3 has 15 residues. CDR1 and CDR2 (germline): SGHTA, FQGNSA. DNA for the CDR3: TGTGCCAGCAGCTTAGACAGCTCTGGGGCCAACGTCCTGACTTTC. Protein: CASSLDSSGANVLTF.

This clonotype occurred a few times. The chain's CDR3 is CASSQEFGTGFEKLFF. The CDR3 DNA follows: TGCGCCAGCAGCCAAGAATTTGGGACAGGGTTTGAAAAACTGTTTTTT. The chain recombines TRBV4-3 with TRBJ1-4; 9 bases match TRBD1. The CDR3 length is 16 residues. The germline gives CDR1 LGHNA, CDR2 YSLEER. The V and J ends lost 0 bases and 7 bases, in that order; junction bases with no gene match: 6.

The table lists this clonotype with a few counts. The gene calls are TRBV5-1 and TRBJ2-2; TRBD1 is a possible D gene (6 bases). Trimming stripped 1 base from V and 1 base from J, with 11 bases between. Germline lookup yields CDR1 SGHRS and CDR2 YFSETQ. The CDR3 is 16 residues long. CDR3 DNA sequence: TGCGCCAGCAGCTTGTTTGGGACACAGAACACCGGGGAGCTGTTTTTT. Translating gives CASSLFGTQNTGELFF.

The chain is built from TRBV5-1 and TRBJ1-3; no definite D call. The CDR3 has 13 amino acids. Germline V lookup: CDR1 SGHRS, CDR2 YFSETQ. The ends were cut back, 4 bases at V and 1 base at J, with 6 bases in the middle. CDR3 DNA: TGCGCCAGCAGCCAGTCTTCTGGAAACACCATATATTTT. This codes for CASSQSSGNTIYF.

The CDR3 DNA reads as TGCGCCAGCAGCTTGGACGGACCTAACACCGGGGAGCTGTTTTTT. It is translated as CASSLDGPNTGELFF. The chain is built from TRBV5-1 and TRBJ2-2; the D is unclear. The CDR3 consists of 15 residues. Trimming removed 0 bases from V and 2 bases from J, with 8 bases in between. Germline CDR1 is SGHRS and CDR2 is YFSETQ.

This clonotype showed up just a few times. The rearrangement uses TRBV6-5 and TRBJ1-5; 8 bases fit TRBD1. After removal of 0 bases from V and 2 bases from J, the junction contained 0 bases not matched to a gene. This CDR3 is built from 15 residues. Germline loops: CDR1 MNHEY, CDR2 SVGAGI. The CDR3 loop is CASSYSGQGNQPQHF. The CDR3 nucleotides are TGTGCCAGCAGTTACTCGGGACAGGGCAATCAGCCCCAGCATTTT.

Within the sample, this clonotype is medium-sized (0.01 to 0.1%). The chain links TRBV9 to TRBJ1-5; 7 bases align to TRBD1. The length of the CDR3 is 14 residues. J gave up 9 bases and V 4 bases, and 10 bases lay outside the gene matches. In germline, CDR1 is SGDLS, CDR2 YYNGEE. CDR3 loop: CASSPGGAGGPQHF. For the CDR3, the DNA is TGTGCCAGCAGCCCAGGGGGGGCTGGCGGGCCCCAGCATTTT.

The rearrangement uses TRBV2 and TRBJ2-3; D possibly corresponds to TRBD1 (5 bases). CDR3 length: 11 amino acids. CDR1 and CDR2 (germline): SNHLY, FYNNEI. Deletions cut 6 bases from V and 6 bases from J, with 7 bases between. The DNA for the CDR3 is TGTGCCAGCAGAGGGGTCGATACGCAGTATTTT. It translates to CASRGVDTQYF.

This clonotype was seen only a few times. The rearrangement links TRBV5-4 to TRBJ2-4; D uncertain. Trimming removed 0 bases from V and 10 bases from J, with 14 bases in between. The length of the CDR3 is 14 residues. Germline V lookup: CDR1 SGHNT, CDR2 YYREEE (reference sequence). CDR3 DNA: TGTGCCAGCAGCTTGGGGCTAGACACTTCTATTCAGTACTTC. It codes for CASSLGLDTSIQYF.